What follows is one T cell receptor (beta chain) and its context. This record comes from a study of blood T cell repertoires in COVID-19. Across the whole study: There were acute and convalescent COVID-19 samples, and they came from the United States, Italy and Spain. T cells, B-cell-depleted T cells, or PBMCs provided the cDNA or gDNA that served as material.

The V gene end was trimmed by 6 bases and the J gene end by 0 bases; junction bases not matched to a gene: 9. This CDR3 region has 16 residues. CDR1 is ENHRY and CDR2 is SYGVKD in the germline V gene. Original methodology: Amplification of reference gene primers provided the estimated nucleated cell counts. TCRdb keeps only in-frame clones here, not all; method: immunoSEQ multiplex PCR. The V and J calls and clone size are taken from that table; D and trimming were inferred from the DNA. This table has under 150,000 clones, around two thirds appearing once. This chain uses TRBV10-3 with TRBJ2-3; the match to TRBD2 covers 7 bases. This receptor was obtained from a woman between 65 and 79 years old with acute or convalescent COVID-19. The specimen sequenced was peripheral blood. The CDR3 here is CAIRQNSGYSTDTQYF. In nucleotides, the CDR3 is TGTGCCATCAGGCAGAATAGCGGGTATAGCACAGATACGCAGTATTTT.